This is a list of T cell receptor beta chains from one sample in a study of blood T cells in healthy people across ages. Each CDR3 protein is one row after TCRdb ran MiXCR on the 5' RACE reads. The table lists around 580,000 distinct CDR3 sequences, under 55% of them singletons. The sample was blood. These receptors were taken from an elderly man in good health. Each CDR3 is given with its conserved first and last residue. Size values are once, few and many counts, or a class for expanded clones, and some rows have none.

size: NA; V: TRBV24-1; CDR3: CATSERGPEVGDTQYF
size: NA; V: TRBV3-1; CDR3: CASSRHESNGYTF
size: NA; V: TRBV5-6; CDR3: CASSLIASETQYF
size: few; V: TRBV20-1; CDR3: CSASRALNTGELFF
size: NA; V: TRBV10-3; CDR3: CAISEGQGVLEGTQYF
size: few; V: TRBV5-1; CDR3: CASTRQGENTGELFF
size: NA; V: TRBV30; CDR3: CAWSVLPGANVLTF
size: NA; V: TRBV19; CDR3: CASSVRNIKAHYGYTF
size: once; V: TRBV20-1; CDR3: CSAIQTVNSPLHF
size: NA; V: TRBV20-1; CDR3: CSARGGGQGIFGGYTF
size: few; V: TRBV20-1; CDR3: CSASPQINTEAFF
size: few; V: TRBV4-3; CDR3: CASSPGQGAGSYNEQYF
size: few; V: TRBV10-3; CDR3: CAISETRSPAAQPQHF
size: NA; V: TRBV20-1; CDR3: CSAIRQGHTDTQYF
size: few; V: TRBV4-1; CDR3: CASSLSWDQSTDTQYF
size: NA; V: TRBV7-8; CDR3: CASSALVAETQYF
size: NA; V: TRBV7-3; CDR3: CASSEDRVTDTQYF
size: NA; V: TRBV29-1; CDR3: CSGGPGQGIEQYF
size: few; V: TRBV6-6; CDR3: CASHGDTYNEQFF
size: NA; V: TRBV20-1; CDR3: CSARQGSLLGTEAFF
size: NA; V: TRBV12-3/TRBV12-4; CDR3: CASNRAGAAYEQYF
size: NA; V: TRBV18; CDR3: CASSPLRSSSYNEQFF
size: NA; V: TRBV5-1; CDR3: CASRPGQETDTQYF
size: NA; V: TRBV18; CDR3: CASSPTPTGSEQYF
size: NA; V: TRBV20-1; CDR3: CSAVPGQGSGEKLFF
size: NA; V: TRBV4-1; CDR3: CASSQDLWGRGGRSSYEQYF
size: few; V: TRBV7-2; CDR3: CASSPSGGEETQYF
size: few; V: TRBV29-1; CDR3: CSVRRRDTDTQYF
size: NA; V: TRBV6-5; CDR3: CASSYGQGWGDTQYF
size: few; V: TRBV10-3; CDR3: CATRQGPGYNEQFF
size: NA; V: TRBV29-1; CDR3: CSAPLRATDTQYF
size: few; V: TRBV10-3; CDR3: CAISWSSGGGETQYF
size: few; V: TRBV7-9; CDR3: CATGPLGGNQPQHF
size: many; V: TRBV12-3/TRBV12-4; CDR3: CASGQGDLVDYGYTF
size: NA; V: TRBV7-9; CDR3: CASSWDPSTDTQYF
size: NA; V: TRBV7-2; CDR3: CAIAPGQGSYGYTF
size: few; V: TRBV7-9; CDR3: CASSPRGGYTEAFF
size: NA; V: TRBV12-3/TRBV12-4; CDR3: CATGGAERTDTQYF
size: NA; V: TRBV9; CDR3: CASSVGAENYGYTF
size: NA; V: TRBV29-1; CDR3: CSPTKGNEQFF
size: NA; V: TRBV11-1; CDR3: CASSLGTARDTQYF
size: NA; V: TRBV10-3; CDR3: CAIRTSGIRTDTQYF
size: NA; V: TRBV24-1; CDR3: CATSVQTSGGPEDTDTQYF
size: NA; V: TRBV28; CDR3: CASSRTGGLNYKQYF
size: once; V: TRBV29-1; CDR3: CSFRDREIGRAQYF
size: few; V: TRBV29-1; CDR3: CSVGRGLETQYF
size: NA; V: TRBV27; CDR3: CASSTTGLLYNEQFF
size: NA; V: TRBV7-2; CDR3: CASSSRTNQPQHF
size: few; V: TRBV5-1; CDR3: CASSLVFAQGASETQYF
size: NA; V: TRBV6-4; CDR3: CASSESRSTYNEQFF
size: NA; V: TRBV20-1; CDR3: CSAGGQGGGYEQYF
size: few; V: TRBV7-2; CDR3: CASSLRTTTAKNIQYF
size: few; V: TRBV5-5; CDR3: CASSFDRVNSPLHF
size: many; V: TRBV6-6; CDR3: CASSTQGQETQYF
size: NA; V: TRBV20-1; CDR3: CSARVGLASYQETQYF
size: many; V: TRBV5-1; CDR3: CASTRSAHPGFDEQFF
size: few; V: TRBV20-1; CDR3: CSAEYSPYDNEQFF
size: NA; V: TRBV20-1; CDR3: CSAREFYEQYF